This T cell receptor beta chain is drawn from a study of OX40 agonist ivuxolimab in advanced cancers. Study-wide results and limits: Blood T cells, both CD4+ and CD8+, expanded clonally by week 6 at 0.1 to 3.0 mg/kg. Antigens targeted by the expanded peripheral T cells were not determined. CD8+ T cells averaged more expanded clones than CD4+.

Profiling relied on immunoSEQ multiplex PCR, and the TCRdb table lists in-frame clones only, not all of them. This table holds roughly 100,000 clones, around 91% found once. Trimming took off 0 bases at V and 8 bases at J, with 7 bases between the two ends. This CDR3 region has 12 residues. Germline CDR1 is MNHNY and CDR2 is SVGAGI (reference sequence). Blood sampling took place at baseline, cycle 4 day 1, and cycle 7 day 1. The sample holds a few counts of this clone. Its antigen is still unknown. The chain recombines TRBV6-6 with TRBJ1-2; D remains ambiguous. The sequence was obtained from an adult with an advanced solid tumor such as melanoma, head and neck, liver or kidney cancer. The sample in question was CD4+ or CD8+ T cells sorted from blood, obtained in a trial of the OX40 agonist ivuxolimab. DNA for the CDR3: TGTGCCAGCAGTTACTCAGGGTTAGGCTACACCTTC. This translates into CASSYSGLGYTF.